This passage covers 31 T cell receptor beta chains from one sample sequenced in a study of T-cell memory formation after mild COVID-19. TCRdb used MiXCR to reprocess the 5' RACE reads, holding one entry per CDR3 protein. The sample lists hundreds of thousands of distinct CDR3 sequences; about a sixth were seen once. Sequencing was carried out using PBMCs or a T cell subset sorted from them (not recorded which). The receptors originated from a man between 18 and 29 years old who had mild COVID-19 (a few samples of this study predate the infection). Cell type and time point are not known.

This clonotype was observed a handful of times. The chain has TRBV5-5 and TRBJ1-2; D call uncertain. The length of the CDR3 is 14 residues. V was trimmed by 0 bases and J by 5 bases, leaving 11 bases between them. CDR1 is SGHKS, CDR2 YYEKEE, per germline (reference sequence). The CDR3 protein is CASSLGASSYGYTF. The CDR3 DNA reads TGTGCCAGCAGCTTGGGAGCATCTTCTTATGGCTACACCTTC.

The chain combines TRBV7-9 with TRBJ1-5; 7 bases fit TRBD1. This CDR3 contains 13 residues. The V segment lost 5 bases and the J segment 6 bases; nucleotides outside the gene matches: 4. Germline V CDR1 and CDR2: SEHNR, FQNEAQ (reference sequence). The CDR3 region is CASSQGVGQPQHF. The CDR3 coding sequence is TGTGCCAGCAGCCAGGGGGTGGGTCAGCCCCAGCATTTT.

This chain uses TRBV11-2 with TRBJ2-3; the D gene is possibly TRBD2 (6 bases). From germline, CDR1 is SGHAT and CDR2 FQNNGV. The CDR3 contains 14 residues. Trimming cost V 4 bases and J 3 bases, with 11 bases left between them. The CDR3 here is CASSYLATTDTQYF. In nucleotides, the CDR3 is TGTGCCAGCAGCTACCTAGCGACGACAGATACGCAGTATTTT. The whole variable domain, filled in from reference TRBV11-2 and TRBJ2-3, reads EAGVAQSPRYKIIEKRQSVAFWCNPISGHATLYWYQQILGQGPKLLIQFQNNGVVDDSQLPKDRFSAERLKGVDSTLKIQPAKLEDSAVYLCASSYLATTDTQYFGPGTRLTVL.

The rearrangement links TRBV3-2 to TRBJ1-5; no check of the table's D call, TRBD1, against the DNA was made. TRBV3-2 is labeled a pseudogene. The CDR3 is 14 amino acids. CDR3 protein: CASSPTGTFRPQHF. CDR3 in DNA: TGTGCCAGCAGCCCGACAGGGACCTTCCGGCCCCAGCATTTT.

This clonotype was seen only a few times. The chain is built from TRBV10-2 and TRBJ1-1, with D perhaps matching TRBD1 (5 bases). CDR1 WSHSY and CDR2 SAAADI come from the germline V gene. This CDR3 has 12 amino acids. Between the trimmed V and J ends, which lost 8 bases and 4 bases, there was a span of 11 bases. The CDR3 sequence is CASRLGTTEAFF. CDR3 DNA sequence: TGCGCCAGCCGCTTAGGGACCACTGAAGCTTTCTTT.

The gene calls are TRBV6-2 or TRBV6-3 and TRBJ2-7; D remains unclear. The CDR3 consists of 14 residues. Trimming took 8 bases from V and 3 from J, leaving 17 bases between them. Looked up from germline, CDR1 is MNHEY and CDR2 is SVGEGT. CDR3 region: CASSAPWANYEQYF. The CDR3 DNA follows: TGTGCCAGCTCCGCTCCCTGGGCAAACTACGAGCAGTACTTC.

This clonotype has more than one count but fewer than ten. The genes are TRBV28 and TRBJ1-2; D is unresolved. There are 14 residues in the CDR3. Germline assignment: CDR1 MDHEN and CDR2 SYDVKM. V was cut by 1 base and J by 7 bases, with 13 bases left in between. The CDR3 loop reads CASSLSGVGLGYTF. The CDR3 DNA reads TGTGCCAGCAGTTTATCTGGGGTTGGCCTTGGCTACACCTTC.

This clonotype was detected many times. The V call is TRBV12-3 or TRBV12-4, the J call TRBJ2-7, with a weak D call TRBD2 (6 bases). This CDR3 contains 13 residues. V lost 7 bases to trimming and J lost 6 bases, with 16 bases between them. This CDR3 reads CASTLGGRSEQYF. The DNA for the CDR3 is TGTGCCAGCACCCTCGGGGGTCGTTCCGAGCAGTACTTC.

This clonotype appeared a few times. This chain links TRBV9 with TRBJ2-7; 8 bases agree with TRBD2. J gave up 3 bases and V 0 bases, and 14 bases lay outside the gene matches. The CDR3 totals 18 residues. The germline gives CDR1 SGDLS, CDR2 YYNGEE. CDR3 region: CASSVGHAGGKMRYEQYV. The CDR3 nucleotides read TGTGCCAGCAGCGTAGGTCACGCGGGGGGCAAAATGCGCTACGAGCAGTACGTC.

CDR3 nucleotide sequence: TGCAGCGTTGCAGGTCAGGGTACAGATACGCAGTATTTT. Translating it yields CSVAGQGTDTQYF. This chain joins TRBV29-1 and TRBJ2-3; D might be TRBD1 (5 bases). CDR3 size: 13 residues. Germline CDR1 and CDR2: SQVTM and ANQGSEA. Trimming cost V 4 bases and J 3 bases, with 11 bases left between them.

CDR3 bases: TGCAGTGCCTGTCGTGCTCAAGAGACCCAGTACTTC. Amino acid sequence: CSACRAQETQYF. V usage is TRBV20-1 and J usage is TRBJ2-5; D remains ambiguous. CDR1 and CDR2 from the germline V gene are DFQATT and SNEGSKA (reference sequence). The length of the CDR3 is 12 residues. Trimming took 6 bases from V and 2 from J, leaving 10 bases between them.

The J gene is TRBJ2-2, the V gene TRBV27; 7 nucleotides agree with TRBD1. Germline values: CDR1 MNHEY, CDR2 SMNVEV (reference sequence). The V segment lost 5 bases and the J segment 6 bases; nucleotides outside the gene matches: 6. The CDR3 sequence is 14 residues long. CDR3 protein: CASSHRGWAGELFF. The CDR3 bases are TGTGCCAGCAGTCACAGGGGATGGGCCGGGGAGCTGTTTTTT.

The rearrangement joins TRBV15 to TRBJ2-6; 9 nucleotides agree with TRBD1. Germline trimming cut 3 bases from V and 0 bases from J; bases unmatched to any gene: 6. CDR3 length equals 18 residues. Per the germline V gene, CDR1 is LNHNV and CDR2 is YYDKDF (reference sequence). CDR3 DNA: TGTGCCACCAGCAGTTTTGGGACAGGGTACTCTGGGGCCAACGTCCTGACTTTC. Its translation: CATSSFGTGYSGANVLTF.

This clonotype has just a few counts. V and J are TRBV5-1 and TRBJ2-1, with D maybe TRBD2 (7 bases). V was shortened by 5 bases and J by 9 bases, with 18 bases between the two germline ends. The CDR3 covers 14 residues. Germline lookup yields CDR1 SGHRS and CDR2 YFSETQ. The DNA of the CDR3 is TGCGCCAGCAGTCAATTGGGGGGGCTATCTGAGCAGTTCTTC. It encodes CASSQLGGLSEQFF.

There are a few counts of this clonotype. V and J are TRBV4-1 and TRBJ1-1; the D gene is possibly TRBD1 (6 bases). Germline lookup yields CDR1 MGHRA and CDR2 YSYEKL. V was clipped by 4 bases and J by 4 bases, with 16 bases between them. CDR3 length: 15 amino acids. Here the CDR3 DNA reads TGCGCCAGCAGCCTAGGTTGGGGGCGAAGCACTGAAGCTTTCTTT. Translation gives CASSLGWGRSTEAFF.

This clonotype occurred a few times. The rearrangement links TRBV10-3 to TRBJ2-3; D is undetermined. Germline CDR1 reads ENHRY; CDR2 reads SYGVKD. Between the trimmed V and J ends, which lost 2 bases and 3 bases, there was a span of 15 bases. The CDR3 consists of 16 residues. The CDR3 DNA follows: TGTGCCATCAGTGAGCGAGAAGGCCCCAAGACAGATACGCAGTATTTT. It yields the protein CAISEREGPKTDTQYF.

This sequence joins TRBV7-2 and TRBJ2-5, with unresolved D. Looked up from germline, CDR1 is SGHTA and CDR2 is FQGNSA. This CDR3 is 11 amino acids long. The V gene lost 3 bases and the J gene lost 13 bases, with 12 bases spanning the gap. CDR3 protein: CASSFGPRLYF. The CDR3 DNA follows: TGTGCCAGCAGCTTCGGACCGCGCCTGTACTTC.

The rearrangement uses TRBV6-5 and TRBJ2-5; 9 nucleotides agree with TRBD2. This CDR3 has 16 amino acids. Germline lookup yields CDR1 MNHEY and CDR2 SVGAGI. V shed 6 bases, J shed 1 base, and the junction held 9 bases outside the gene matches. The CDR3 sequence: CASSTSARGGQETQYF. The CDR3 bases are TGTGCCAGCAGCACTTCGGCGCGGGGGGGCCAAGAGACCCAGTACTTC.

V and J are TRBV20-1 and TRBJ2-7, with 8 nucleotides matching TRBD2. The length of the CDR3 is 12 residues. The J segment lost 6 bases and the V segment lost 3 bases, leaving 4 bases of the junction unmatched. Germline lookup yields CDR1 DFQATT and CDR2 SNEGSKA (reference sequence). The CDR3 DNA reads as TGCAGTGCTAGCGGGGGGGCCTCCGAGCAGTACTTC. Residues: CSASGGASEQYF.

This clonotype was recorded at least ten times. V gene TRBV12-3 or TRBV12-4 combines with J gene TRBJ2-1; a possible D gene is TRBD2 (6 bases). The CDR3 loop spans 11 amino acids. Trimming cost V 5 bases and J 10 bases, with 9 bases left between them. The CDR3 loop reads CASSPRGEQFF. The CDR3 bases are TGTGCCAGCAGTCCCCGGGGGGAGCAGTTCTTC.

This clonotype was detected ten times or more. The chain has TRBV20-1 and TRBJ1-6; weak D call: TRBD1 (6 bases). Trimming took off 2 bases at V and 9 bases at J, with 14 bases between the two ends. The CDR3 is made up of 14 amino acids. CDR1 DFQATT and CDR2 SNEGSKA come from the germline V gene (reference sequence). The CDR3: CSARIQGMGSPLHF. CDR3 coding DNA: TGCAGTGCTAGAATACAGGGAATGGGTTCACCCCTCCACTTT.

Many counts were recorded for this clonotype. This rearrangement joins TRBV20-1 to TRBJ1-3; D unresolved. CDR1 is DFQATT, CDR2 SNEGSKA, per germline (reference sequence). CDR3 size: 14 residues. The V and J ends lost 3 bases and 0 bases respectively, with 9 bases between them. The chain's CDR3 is CSASRFSSGNTIYF. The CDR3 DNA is TGCAGTGCTAGTAGGTTTTCCTCTGGAAACACCATATATTTT.

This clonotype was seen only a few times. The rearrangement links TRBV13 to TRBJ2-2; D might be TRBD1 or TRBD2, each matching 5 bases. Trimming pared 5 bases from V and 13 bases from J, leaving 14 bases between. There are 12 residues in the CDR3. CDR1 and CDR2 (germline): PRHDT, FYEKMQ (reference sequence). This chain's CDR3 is CASSPTGQVLFF. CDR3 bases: TGTGCCAGCAGCCCCACGGGGCAGGTGCTGTTTTTT.

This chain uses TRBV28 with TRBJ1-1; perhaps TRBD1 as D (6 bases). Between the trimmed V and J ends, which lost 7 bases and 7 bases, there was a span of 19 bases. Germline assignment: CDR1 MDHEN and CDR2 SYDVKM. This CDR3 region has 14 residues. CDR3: CASTPGGRPLEAFF. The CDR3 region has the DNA TGTGCCAGCACTCCTGGGGGGCGACCCCTTGAAGCTTTCTTT.

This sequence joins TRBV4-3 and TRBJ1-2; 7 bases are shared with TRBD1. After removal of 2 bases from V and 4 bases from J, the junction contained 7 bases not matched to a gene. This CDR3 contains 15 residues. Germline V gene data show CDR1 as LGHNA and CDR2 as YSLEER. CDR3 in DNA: TGCGCCAGCAGCCAAAGGGACAGAATTAGCTATGGCTACACCTTC. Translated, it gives CASSQRDRISYGYTF.

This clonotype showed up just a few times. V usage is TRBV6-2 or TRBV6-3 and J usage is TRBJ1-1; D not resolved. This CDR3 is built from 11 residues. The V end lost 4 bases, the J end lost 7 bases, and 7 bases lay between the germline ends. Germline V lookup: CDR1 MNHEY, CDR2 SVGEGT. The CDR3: CASSSYSEAFF. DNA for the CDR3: TGTGCCAGCAGTTCGTACAGTGAAGCTTTCTTT.

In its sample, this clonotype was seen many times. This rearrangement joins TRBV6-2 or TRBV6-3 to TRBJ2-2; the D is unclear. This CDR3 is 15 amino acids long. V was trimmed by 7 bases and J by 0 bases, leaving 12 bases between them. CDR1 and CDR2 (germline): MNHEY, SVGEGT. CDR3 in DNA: TGTGCCAGCACGGACGCCCTGCCGAACACCGGGGAGCTGTTTTTT. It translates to CASTDALPNTGELFF.

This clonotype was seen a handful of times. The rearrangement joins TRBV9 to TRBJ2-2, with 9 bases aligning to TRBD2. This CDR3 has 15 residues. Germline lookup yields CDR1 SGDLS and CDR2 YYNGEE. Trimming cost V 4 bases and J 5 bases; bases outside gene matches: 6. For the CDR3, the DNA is TGTGCCAGCAGCCCCCTCAGCGGGGGGACCGGGGAGCTGTTTTTT. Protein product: CASSPLSGGTGELFF.

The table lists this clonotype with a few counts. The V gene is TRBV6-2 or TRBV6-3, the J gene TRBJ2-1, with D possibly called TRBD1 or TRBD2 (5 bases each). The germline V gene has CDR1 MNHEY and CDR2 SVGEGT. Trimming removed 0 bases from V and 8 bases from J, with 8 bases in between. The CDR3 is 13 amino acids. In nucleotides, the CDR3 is TGTGCCAGCAGTTACTCTCTGGGGGATGAGCAGTTCTTC. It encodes CASSYSLGDEQFF.

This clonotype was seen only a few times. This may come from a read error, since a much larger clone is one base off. In DNA, the CDR3 is TGCGCCAGCAGCCAACACAATGAGCAGTTCTTC. Translating it yields CASSQHNEQFF. The chain recombines TRBV4-1 with TRBJ2-1; no definite D call. Trimming stripped 2 bases from V and 5 bases from J, with 1 base between. The CDR3 runs 11 residues. Germline V lookup: CDR1 MGHRA, CDR2 YSYEKL.

In DNA, the CDR3 is TGTGCCAGCAGCTTCTCAGGGGCGGCTGGCTATGGCTACACCTTC. Translated, it gives CASSFSGAAGYGYTF. This chain connects TRBV7-9 to TRBJ1-2; tentatively, D is TRBD1 (6 bases). The CDR3 has 15 residues. Germline CDR1 reads SEHNR; CDR2 reads FQNEAQ (reference sequence). The V end was cut by 3 bases, the J end by 4 bases, with 15 bases between.